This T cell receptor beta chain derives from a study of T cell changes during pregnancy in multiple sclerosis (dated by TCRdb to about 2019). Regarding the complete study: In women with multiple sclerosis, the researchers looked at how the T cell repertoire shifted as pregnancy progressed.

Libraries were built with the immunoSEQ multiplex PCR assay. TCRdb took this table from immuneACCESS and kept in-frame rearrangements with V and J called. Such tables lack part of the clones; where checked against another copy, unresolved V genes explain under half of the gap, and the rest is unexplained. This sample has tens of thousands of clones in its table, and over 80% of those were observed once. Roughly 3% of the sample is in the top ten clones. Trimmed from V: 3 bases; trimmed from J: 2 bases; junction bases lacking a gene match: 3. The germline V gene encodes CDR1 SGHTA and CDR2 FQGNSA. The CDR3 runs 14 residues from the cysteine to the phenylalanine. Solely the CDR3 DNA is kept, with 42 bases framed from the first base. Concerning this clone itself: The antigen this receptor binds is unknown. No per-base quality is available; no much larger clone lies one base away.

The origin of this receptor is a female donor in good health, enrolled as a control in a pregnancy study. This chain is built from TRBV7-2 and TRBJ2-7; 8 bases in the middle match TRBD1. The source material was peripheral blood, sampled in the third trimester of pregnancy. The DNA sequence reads TGTGCCAGCAGCTTTGGGGACAGGCCCTACGAGCAGTACTTC. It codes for CASSFGDRPYEQYF.